The T cell receptor beta chain described here comes from a study of shared clonotypes between healthy human individuals. Whole-study findings and limits: Richness estimates generally favored naive over memory subsets. Only blood underwent sampling, and tissue repertoires likely differ.

A word on this clone: Antigen unknown.

Repertoires were generated with immunoSEQ multiplex PCR, while TCRdb's copy carries only in-frame clones and drops some. Counted here are a few hundred thousand clones, about 97% occurring once; the ten biggest clones make up around 0.06%. Trimming took 4 bases from V and 6 from J, leaving 10 bases between them. Per the germline V gene, CDR1 is SQVTM and CDR2 is ANQGSEA. The CDR3 is made up of 11 amino acids. Donors had no recently reported acute infections or vaccinations and were HIV-negative. The chain is built from TRBV29-1 and TRBJ2-7, with TRBD1 as a possible D gene (6 bases). Input material: naive CD4+ T cells sorted from blood. The subset is: CD45RA+ positively selected. The receptor was derived from a woman in her thirties in good health. As DNA, the CDR3 is TGCAGCGTTGTTGGGGGCGGCGAGCAGTACTTC. As protein: CSVVGGGEQYF.